These 25 T cell receptor beta chains originate from one sample sequenced in a study of blood T cells in healthy people across ages. A sample-barcoded 5' primer and a J-beta primer mix were used in a second PCR of roughly 7 to 12 cycles. TCRdb itself ran the 5' RACE reads through MiXCR, one entry per CDR3 protein. This sample carries roughly 1,100,000 distinct CDR3 sequences, approximately 25% of them seen once, and the ten largest clones take 0.65% to 0.95%. These sequences were also reported in another study, on T cells of mothers and their children.

The sample taken for sequencing was blood. Receptors originate from a girl aged 2 to 9 in good health.

This CDR3 reads CATINSGRMVEQFF. In nucleotides, the CDR3 is TGTGCCACCATTAATAGCGGGAGAATGGTTGAGCAGTTCTTC. This chain links TRBV24-1 with TRBJ2-1; the match to TRBD2 covers 9 bases. Germline trimming cut 8 bases from V and 9 bases from J; bases unmatched to any gene: 10. The germline V gene encodes CDR1 KGHDR and CDR2 SFDVKD. The CDR3 length is 14 residues.

The chain has TRBV6-5 and TRBJ1-6, with D possibly matching TRBD1 (6 bases). The germline CDR1 and CDR2 sequences are MNHEY and SVGAGI. The CDR3 is 13 residues long. Between the trimmed V and J ends, which lost 6 bases and 7 bases, there was a span of 10 bases. The CDR3 nucleotides are TGTGCCAGCAGACCAGGGGTCAATTCACCCCTCCACTTT. It is translated as CASRPGVNSPLHF.

The chain employs TRBV5-1 and TRBJ1-1; possibly TRBD1 for D (6 bases). In germline, CDR1 is SGHRS, CDR2 YFSETQ. V gave up 0 bases and J gave up 5 bases, with 14 bases separating them. The CDR3 totals 15 residues. CDR3 DNA sequence: TGCGCCAGCAGCTTGGCGGGGGGGCTAGAGACTGAAGCTTTCTTT. Its translation is CASSLAGGLETEAFF.

As for this clonotype: A much larger clone differs from this one at a single base, so this may be a read error. The J gene is TRBJ1-1, the V gene TRBV12-3 or TRBV12-4; D gene unclear. The ends were cut back, 6 bases at V and 4 bases at J, with 6 bases in the middle. This CDR3 is 11 amino acids long. CDR3 coding DNA: TGTGCCAGCAGGTCGAGCACTGAAGCTTTCTTT. This codes for CASRSSTEAFF.

Concerning this clonotype: One junction end does not reproduce the germline sequence, and a read error may be involved. J is TRBJ2-7 and V is TRBV28; 7 positions agree with TRBD1. CDR3 length equals 12 residues. In germline, CDR1 is MDHEN, CDR2 SYDVKM. The CDR3 spells CASRDSRYEQYF. Written as DNA, the CDR3 is TGCGCCAGTAGGGACAGCCGCTACGAGCAGTACTTC.

The V gene is TRBV14, the J gene TRBJ2-4; D ambiguous. The CDR3 contains 13 residues. With 1 base removed from V and 9 bases from J, the gap between germline ends came to 10 bases. In germline, CDR1 is SGHDN, CDR2 FVKESK. CDR3 DNA sequence: TGTGCCAGCAGCCAAGTATCCGCAGGCATTCAGTACTTC. Its translation is CASSQVSAGIQYF.

The CDR3 DNA is TGTGCCAGCAGCCCAGCGATAGCCAAAAACATTCAGTACTTC. Translating it yields CASSPAIAKNIQYF. This chain uses TRBV3-1 with TRBJ2-4; D call uncertain. Germline V gene sequence: CDR1 LGHDT, CDR2 YNNKEL (reference sequence). The CDR3 runs to 14 residues. The V gene lost 4 bases and the J gene lost 0 bases, with 7 bases spanning the gap. Based on the CDR3 plus reference TRBV3-1 and TRBJ2-4, the full variable domain is DTAVSQTPKYLVTQMGNDKSIKCEQNLGHDTMYWYKQDSKKFLKIMFSYNNKELIINETVPNRFSPKSPDKAHLNLHINSLELGDSAVYFCASSPAIAKNIQYFGAGTRLSVL.

This clonotype was seen ten or more times. One end of the junction varies from germline; a read error may be responsible. The J gene is TRBJ2-7, the V gene TRBV20-1; 8 bases line up with TRBD2. The CDR3 consists of 14 residues. Looked up from germline, CDR1 is DFQATT and CDR2 is SNEGSKA (reference sequence). The CDR3 protein is CSARTGLGSSEQYF. CDR3 DNA sequence: TGCAGTGCTAGAACGGGACTAGGGTCCTCCGAGCAGTACTTC.

This clonotype has more than one count but fewer than ten. The chain recombines TRBV5-1 with TRBJ2-3; either TRBD1 or TRBD2 may fit D (5 bases each). Looked up from germline, CDR1 is SGHRS and CDR2 is YFSETQ. With 1 base removed from V and 5 bases from J, the gap between germline ends came to 14 bases. The CDR3 has 15 amino acids. The CDR3 here is CASSLRRGAGDTQYF. CDR3 coding DNA: TGCGCCAGCAGCTTGCGGAGAGGGGCAGGAGATACGCAGTATTTT.

The chain carries TRBV4-3 and TRBJ1-3, with D unclear. CDR1 and CDR2 from the germline V gene are LGHNA and YSLEER. There are 15 residues in the CDR3. The V end was cut by 0 bases, the J end by 1 base, with 7 bases between. CDR3 in DNA: TGCGCCAGCAGCCAAGATGAACAGTCTGGAAACACCATATATTTT. Its protein product is CASSQDEQSGNTIYF.

The chain is built from TRBV4-1 and TRBJ1-2; 9 positions match TRBD1. In germline, CDR1 is MGHRA, CDR2 YSYEKL. The CDR3 extends over 15 amino acids. With V trimmed by 1 base and J by 8 bases, 8 bases remained unmatched. CDR3 bases: TGCGCCAGCAGCCAAGTATCGGGACAGGGAGACGGCTACACCTTC. It codes for CASSQVSGQGDGYTF.

The chain employs TRBV5-1 and TRBJ2-3; D is possibly TRBD2 (6 bases). The germline gives CDR1 SGHRS, CDR2 YFSETQ. This CDR3 has 14 amino acids. Trimming stripped 4 bases from V and 1 base from J, with 10 bases between. CDR3: CASSVSSGTDTQYF. DNA of the CDR3: TGCGCCAGCAGCGTCTCTAGCGGCACAGATACGCAGTATTTT.

This chain connects TRBV10-3 to TRBJ2-5; D remains ambiguous. The J call may not be correct, given that the DNA end is closer to TRBJ2-1. Germline V gives CDR1 ENHRY, CDR2 SYGVKD. CDR3 size: 12 residues. CDR3 sequence (DNA): TGTGCCATCAGTGAAGGTAGTCATGAGCAGTTCTTC. This sequence encodes CAISEGSHEQFF.

The rearrangement joins TRBV5-1 to TRBJ2-5, with a weak D call TRBD2 (5 bases). Near its end, the DNA agrees better with TRBJ2-1, so the J call may be wrong. The CDR3 spans 16 residues. Germline V gene data show CDR1 as SGHRS and CDR2 as YFSETQ. This CDR3 is CASSGSVASNYNEQFF. The CDR3 nucleotides read TGCGCCAGCAGCGGGAGTGTAGCTTCGAACTACAATGAGCAGTTCTTC.

This chain joins TRBV4-1 and TRBJ2-5; D is possibly TRBD1 (6 bases). In germline, CDR1 is MGHRA, CDR2 YSYEKL. The CDR3 length is 15 residues. The V gene lost 2 bases and the J gene lost 0 bases, with 10 bases spanning the gap. CDR3 sequence (DNA): TGCGCCAGCAGCCAAATAAACAGGGACCAAGAGACCCAGTACTTC. Its translation is CASSQINRDQETQYF.

Turning to this clonotype: A junction boundary mismatches the germline segment, possibly from a read error. The V call is TRBV20-1, the J call TRBJ1-2; weak D call: TRBD1 (6 bases). The germline V gene has CDR1 DFQATT and CDR2 SNEGSKA (reference sequence). The CDR3 is 14 residues long. The DNA for the CDR3 is TGCAGTGCCAGAGAGGCAGGGGCGGACTATGGCTACACCTTC. Its protein product is CSAREAGADYGYTF.

The chain joins TRBV14 to TRBJ2-4; possible D gene TRBD2, 5 bases. The V gene lost 4 bases and the J gene lost 8 bases, with 12 bases spanning the gap. The CDR3 spans 13 residues. Germline-derived CDR1 and CDR2 are SGHDN and FVKESK. CDR3 DNA: TGTGCCAGCAGCCTTTACCTGAGGGACATTCAGTACTTC. Its protein is CASSLYLRDIQYF.

V usage is TRBV12-3 or TRBV12-4 and J usage is TRBJ1-2, with D maybe TRBD1 (5 bases). The CDR3 runs to 13 residues. V lost 2 bases, J lost 7 bases, and 11 bases lay in between. The CDR3 nucleotides read TGTGCCAGCAGTTTACAGGGTGAAGTTGGCTACACCTTC. The encoded protein is CASSLQGEVGYTF.

V gene TRBV10-3 combines with J gene TRBJ1-1; D possibly corresponds to TRBD1 (5 bases). With 8 bases removed from V and 4 bases from J, the gap between germline ends came to 14 bases. The CDR3 totals 13 residues. Germline loops: CDR1 ENHRY, CDR2 SYGVKD. The CDR3 here is CAIVGGARTEAFF. The CDR3 DNA sequence: TGTGCCATCGTTGGAGGGGCCCGCACTGAAGCTTTCTTT.

The V and J genes are TRBV9 and TRBJ2-3, with 7 bases that match TRBD1. The CDR3 spans 16 residues. The germline gives CDR1 SGDLS, CDR2 YYNGEE. The junction had 11 bases not matched to a gene; V was cut back by 4 bases and J by 3 bases. CDR3 protein: CASSPGHRGGTDTQYF. The CDR3, as DNA: TGTGCCAGCAGCCCTGGACACAGGGGTGGGACAGATACGCAGTATTTT.

The chain links TRBV20-1 to TRBJ2-3; D gene unclear. The germline V gene encodes CDR1 DFQATT and CDR2 SNEGSKA (reference sequence). Trimming took 0 bases from V and 6 from J, leaving 16 bases between them. The CDR3 spans 15 residues. Written as DNA, the CDR3 is TGCAGTGCTAGAGATACCAGCTACGAAAGGGATACGCAGTATTTT. Amino acids: CSARDTSYERDTQYF.

This clonotype has just a few counts. This chain links TRBV7-8 with TRBJ2-3; D not resolved. This CDR3 has 15 amino acids. The germline V and J ends were trimmed by 4 bases and 3 bases, with 14 bases remaining between them. Per the germline V gene, CDR1 is SGHVS and CDR2 is FQNEAQ. DNA for the CDR3: TGTGCCAGCAGCTCCGTCGGTGGGGTAACAGATACGCAGTATTTT. Its translation: CASSSVGGVTDTQYF.

This clonotype has a handful of counts. The chain has TRBV27 and TRBJ2-4; D remains unclear. Germline CDR1 and CDR2: MNHEY and SMNVEV (reference sequence). Trimming removed 4 bases from V and 3 bases from J, with 16 bases in between. This CDR3 spans 16 amino acids. For the CDR3, the DNA is TGTGCCAGCAGTTCTTCTACGGTTGGATTCAAAAACATTCAGTACTTC. Residues: CASSSSTVGFKNIQYF.

This chain links TRBV29-1 with TRBJ2-5; D unresolved. CDR1 SQVTM and CDR2 ANQGSEA come from the germline V gene. V was shortened by 5 bases and J by 5 bases, with 6 bases between the two germline ends. This CDR3 contains 10 residues. The CDR3 is CSVLFETQYF. The CDR3 DNA follows: TGCAGCGTTTTATTCGAGACCCAGTACTTC.

This clonotype was counted between two and nine times. The V call is TRBV24-1, the J call TRBJ2-3; 9 bases are a match to TRBD2. Trimming took 0 bases from V and 4 from J; bases not matched to a gene: 4. There are 16 residues in the CDR3. CDR1 is KGHDR, CDR2 SFDVKD, per germline. Here the CDR3 reads CATSDLPRGGPDTQYF. CDR3 in DNA: TGTGCCACCAGTGATTTGCCGCGGGGGGGACCAGATACGCAGTATTTT.